These 25 T cell receptor beta chains were all obtained from the same sample, sequenced in a study of T cell repertoires in cytomegalovirus infection. TCRdb independently ran MiXCR on the reads; one entry per CDR3 protein. Among approximately 320,000 distinct CDR3 sequences listed, more than 8% were seen once. What was sequenced was PBMCs. These receptors all come from a human donor in good health (CMV status not recorded). Some clones in this sample may be carry-over from other donors' samples.

In its sample, this clonotype was seen many times. The chain joins TRBV7-8 to TRBJ1-1; TRBD1 matches 7 bases. This CDR3 has 15 residues. CDR1 and CDR2 (germline): SGHVS, FQNEAQ. V was clipped by 5 bases and J by 3 bases; unmatched bases: 9. The CDR3 coding sequence is TGTGCCAGCAGCCAACCACAGGGGAAGTACACTGAAGCTTTCTTT. It is translated as CASSQPQGKYTEAFF.

This clonotype was counted between two and nine times. The chain combines TRBV12-3 or TRBV12-4 with TRBJ1-3, with unresolved D. The V gene lost 7 bases and the J gene lost 0 bases, with 7 bases spanning the gap. The CDR3 has 13 amino acids. The CDR3, as DNA: TGTGCCAGCAAGCTAGACTCTGGAAACACCATATATTTT. As protein: CASKLDSGNTIYF.

This clonotype was picked up a small number of times. The J gene is TRBJ2-1, the V gene TRBV7-9; 9 nucleotides align to TRBD1. The CDR3 is 18 amino acids. V was pared by 2 bases and J by 8 bases, with 16 bases of the junction left unmatched. Germline assignment: CDR1 SEHNR and CDR2 FQNEAQ (reference sequence). The CDR3 here is CASSLTSRTGTGFDEQFF. For the CDR3, the DNA is TGTGCCAGCAGCTTAACCTCCCGGACCGGGACAGGGTTTGATGAGCAGTTCTTC.

This clonotype was seen more than once but under ten times. J is TRBJ2-1 and V is TRBV4-3, with 7 positions matching TRBD2. CDR1 and CDR2 (germline): LGHNA, YSLEER. This CDR3 has 13 amino acids. V lost 4 bases and J lost 5; bases outside the gene matches: 2. In nucleotides, the CDR3 is TGCGCCAGCAGCCGAGGGACTAACAATGAGCAGTTCTTC. It encodes CASSRGTNNEQFF.

In its sample, this clonotype was seen a few times. The chain employs TRBV20-1 and TRBJ2-7; 7 nucleotides align to TRBD2. This CDR3 has 14 residues. With 6 bases clipped from V and 0 bases from J, the junction kept 8 bases outside the gene matches. CDR1 DFQATT and CDR2 SNEGSKA come from the germline V gene (reference sequence). CDR3 in DNA: TGCAGTGCGACTCCTAGCGGTAGCTCCTACGAGCAGTACTTC. Protein product: CSATPSGSSYEQYF.

This clonotype was seen a few times. The V call is TRBV25-1, the J call TRBJ1-2; 7 nucleotides align to TRBD1. The germline CDR1 and CDR2 sequences are MGHDK and SYGVNS. V lost 1 base, J lost 5 bases, and 4 bases stayed unmatched. The CDR3 totals 14 residues. The CDR3 sequence: CASSESGQKYGYTF. As DNA, the CDR3 is TGTGCCAGCAGTGAATCGGGACAGAAATATGGCTACACCTTC.

This clonotype was seen repeatedly, ten times or more. J is TRBJ1-1 and V is TRBV2; 7 positions match TRBD1. The V gene end was trimmed by 6 bases and the J gene end by 1 base; junction bases not matched to a gene: 11. The CDR3 is 16 amino acids. Looked up from germline, CDR1 is SNHLY and CDR2 is FYNNEI. CDR3 coding DNA: TGTGCCAGCAGGGCCGGGACAGCTTCGTCGAACACTGAAGCTTTCTTT. As protein: CASRAGTASSNTEAFF.

The chain joins TRBV6-5 to TRBJ2-3, with a tentative D call TRBD2 (5 bases). Germline V gene lookup returns CDR1 MNHEY and CDR2 SVGAGI. CDR3 length: 19 residues. Trimming cost V 4 bases and J 2 bases, with 25 bases left between them. The CDR3, as DNA: TGTGCCAGCAGTTGCTCGGGGAGCGGACTCCCTCTCTCCACAGATACGCAGTATTTT. Translation gives CASSCSGSGLPLSTDTQYF.

This clonotype has more than one count but fewer than ten. This chain uses TRBV20-1 with TRBJ1-5, with D hard to call. Looked up from germline, CDR1 is DFQATT and CDR2 is SNEGSKA (reference sequence). V was pared by 0 bases and J by 8 bases, with 11 bases between. The CDR3 loop spans 13 amino acids. The CDR3 loop reads CSARDRLFEPQHF. The CDR3 nucleotides read TGCAGTGCTAGAGATCGCCTGTTTGAGCCCCAGCATTTT.

This clonotype showed up just a few times. This rearrangement joins TRBV7-2 to TRBJ2-7; 10 bases are shared with TRBD2. Unmatched junction bases numbered 10, after V lost 3 bases and J lost 2 bases. Germline V lookup: CDR1 SGHTA, CDR2 FQGNSA. This CDR3 spans 17 amino acids. CDR3 in amino acids: CASSLGGTSGNAYEQYF. The CDR3 DNA is TGTGCCAGCAGCTTGGGAGGTACTAGCGGGAATGCCTACGAGCAGTACTTC. The full variable domain, its missing parts supplied by reference TRBV7-2 and TRBJ2-7, is GAGVSQSPSNKVTEKGKDVELRCDPISGHTALYWYRQSLGQGLEFLIYFQGNSAPDKSGLPSDRFSAERTGGSVSTLTIQRTQQEDSAVYLCASSLGGTSGNAYEQYFGPGTRLTVT.

The rearrangement uses TRBV7-8 and TRBJ1-5, with D possibly being TRBD1 (6 bases). Per the germline V gene, CDR1 is SGHVS and CDR2 is FQNEAQ. This CDR3 has 15 amino acids. V lost 5 bases, J lost 3 bases, and 14 bases lay in between. CDR3 bases: TGTGCCAGCAGCCGCACACACAGGGTCAATCAGCCCCAGCATTTT. This sequence encodes CASSRTHRVNQPQHF.

There are many counts of this clonotype. V gene TRBV7-2 combines with J gene TRBJ1-2; unclear D gene. The CDR3 consists of 13 residues. Germline CDR1 is SGHTA and CDR2 is FQGNSA. Trimming pared 4 bases from V and 8 bases from J, leaving 14 bases between. The CDR3 here is CASSWTLLGGYTF. CDR3 DNA: TGTGCCAGCAGCTGGACGCTCCTCGGCGGCTACACCTTC.

This sequence joins TRBV7-9 and TRBJ2-7; 9 nucleotides align to TRBD1. The CDR3 sequence is 16 residues long. The ends lost 6 bases at V and 3 bases at J; junction bases unmatched: 12. Per germline, CDR1 SEHNR and CDR2 FQNEAQ (reference sequence). The CDR3 DNA reads TGTGCCAGCAGTCAACTATGGGGGGACAGGGACTACGAGCAGTACTTC. It is translated as CASSQLWGDRDYEQYF.

The chain joins TRBV6-6 to TRBJ1-1; the D is unclear. V lost 5 bases and J lost 7, with 8 bases in between. The CDR3 has 11 amino acids. Looked up from germline, CDR1 is MNHNY and CDR2 is SVGAGI (reference sequence). The CDR3 nucleotides are TGTGCCAGCAGTCCTCTATTTGAAGCTTTCTTT. This encodes CASSPLFEAFF.

This clonotype was seen at least ten times. This chain connects TRBV5-1 to TRBJ1-1; D is perhaps TRBD1 (6 bases). Germline assignment: CDR1 SGHRS and CDR2 YFSETQ. The CDR3 is 16 amino acids. Trimming stripped 2 bases from V and 0 bases from J, with 14 bases between. CDR3 sequence: CASSFGHRDLNTEAFF. CDR3 sequence (DNA): TGCGCCAGCAGCTTCGGTCACAGGGACCTGAACACTGAAGCTTTCTTT.

By frequency in the sample, this clonotype is medium-sized. This chain connects TRBV7-2 to TRBJ1-5, with no clear D. The CDR3 spans 13 residues. Germline lookup yields CDR1 SGHTA and CDR2 FQGNSA. Trimming removed 2 bases at V and 12 bases at J, with 14 bases between. The CDR3 DNA reads as TGTGCCAGCAGCTTAAGCGCACCCTGGGACCAGCATTTT. It codes for CASSLSAPWDQHF.

This clonotype was seen ten or more times. The rearrangement uses TRBV7-9 and TRBJ2-3; TRBD2 agrees at 10 bases. Trimming cost V 6 bases and J 2 bases; bases outside gene matches: 14. From germline, CDR1 is SEHNR and CDR2 FQNEAQ (reference sequence). This CDR3 spans 18 amino acids. CDR3 DNA sequence: TGTGCCAGCAGTAAGCCCCTAGCGGGGGCCTTCATCACAGATACGCAGTATTTT. Its translation: CASSKPLAGAFITDTQYF.

This clonotype was recorded once. V is TRBV25-1 and J is TRBJ2-3; D is tentatively TRBD1 or TRBD2 (5 bases each). The CDR3 is 16 amino acids. Germline loops: CDR1 MGHDK, CDR2 SYGVNS. V dropped 5 bases and J dropped 2 bases, with 17 bases sitting between them. CDR3 nucleotide sequence: TGTGCCAGCAGTCCAAGGGACGCTTGGAACACAGATACGCAGTATTTT. It encodes CASSPRDAWNTDTQYF.

The table lists this clonotype with many counts. V and J are TRBV12-3 or TRBV12-4 and TRBJ1-1; D not certain. This CDR3 comprises 15 residues. V lost 4 bases to trimming and J lost 0 bases, with 12 bases between them. The CDR3 nucleotides are TGTGCCAGCAGTTACCGCCGGGAGCTGAACACTGAAGCTTTCTTT. Its protein is CASSYRRELNTEAFF.

This rearrangement joins TRBV28 to TRBJ1-4; D unresolved. The CDR3 contains 16 residues. Trimming shortened V by 5 bases and J by 3 bases, and 16 bases separated the two germline ends. The germline gives CDR1 MDHEN, CDR2 SYDVKM. The CDR3 DNA follows: TGTGCCAGCAGTCATCTCCGTACAGCGGCTAATGAAAAACTGTTTTTT. Its protein product is CASSHLRTAANEKLFF.

This chain links TRBV6-6 with TRBJ1-1; D gene ambiguous. CDR3 size: 13 residues. V shed 0 bases and J shed 7 bases, with 9 bases lying between them. Germline V CDR1 and CDR2: MNHNY, SVGAGI (reference sequence). The CDR3 reads CASSYSTAIEAFF. Written as DNA, the CDR3 is TGTGCCAGCAGTTACTCGACTGCAATTGAAGCTTTCTTT.

This clonotype is labeled as medium-sized. This rearrangement joins TRBV7-2 to TRBJ2-3; D is perhaps TRBD2 (6 bases). The V end lost 2 bases, the J end lost 2 bases, and 14 bases lay between the germline ends. Germline V lookup: CDR1 SGHTA, CDR2 FQGNSA. The CDR3 has 16 residues. CDR3 amino acids: CASSLLGGDSTDTQYF. The CDR3 nucleotides read TGTGCCAGCAGCTTACTGGGGGGAGACTCCACAGATACGCAGTATTTT.

There are many counts of this clonotype. The chain has TRBV7-2 and TRBJ2-1; D call uncertain. Germline V lookup: CDR1 SGHTA, CDR2 FQGNSA. This CDR3 has 13 amino acids. V dropped 2 bases and J dropped 2 bases, with 4 bases sitting between them. The CDR3 bases are TGTGCCAGCAGCTTACCTCCCTACAATGAGCAGTTCTTC. Its protein product is CASSLPPYNEQFF.

The chain has TRBV7-2 and TRBJ1-1; 7 bases fit TRBD1. Germline loops: CDR1 SGHTA, CDR2 FQGNSA. This CDR3 has 15 amino acids. The V and J ends lost 3 bases and 0 bases, in that order; junction bases with no gene match: 4. Here the CDR3 DNA reads TGTGCCAGCAGCTTTAAGAGGGGGCTGAACACTGAAGCTTTCTTT. Translating gives CASSFKRGLNTEAFF.

This clonotype was detected many times. The chain uses TRBV6-1 and TRBJ2-1; D is ambiguous. Deletions cut 5 bases from V and 6 bases from J, with 11 bases between. CDR1 and CDR2 from the germline V gene are MNHNS and SASEGT. CDR3 size: 13 residues. The CDR3 here is CASSRPGPNEQFF. The DNA of the CDR3 is TGTGCCAGCAGTCGTCCGGGCCCCAATGAGCAGTTCTTC.